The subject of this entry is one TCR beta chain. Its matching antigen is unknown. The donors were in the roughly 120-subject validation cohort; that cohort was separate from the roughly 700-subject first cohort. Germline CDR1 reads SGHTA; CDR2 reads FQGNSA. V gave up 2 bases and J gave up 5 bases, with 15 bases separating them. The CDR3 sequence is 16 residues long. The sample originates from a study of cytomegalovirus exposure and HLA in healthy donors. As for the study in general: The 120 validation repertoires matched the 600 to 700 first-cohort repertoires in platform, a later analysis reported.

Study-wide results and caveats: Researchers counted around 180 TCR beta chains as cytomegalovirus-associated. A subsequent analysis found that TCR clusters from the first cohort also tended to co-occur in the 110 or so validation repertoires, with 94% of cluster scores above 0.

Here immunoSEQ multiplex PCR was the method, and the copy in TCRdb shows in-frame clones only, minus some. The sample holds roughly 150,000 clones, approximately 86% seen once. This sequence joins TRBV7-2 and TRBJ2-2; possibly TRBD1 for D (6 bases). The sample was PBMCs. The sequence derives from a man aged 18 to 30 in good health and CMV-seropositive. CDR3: CASSLSGTLSTGELFF. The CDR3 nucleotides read TGTGCCAGCAGCTTATCCGGGACACTATCTACCGGGGAGCTGTTTTTT. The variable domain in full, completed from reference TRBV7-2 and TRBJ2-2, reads GAGVSQSPSNKVTEKGKDVELRCDPISGHTALYWYRQSLGQGLEFLIYFQGNSAPDKSGLPSDRFSAERTGGSVSTLTIQRTQQEDSAVYLCASSLSGTLSTGELFFGEGSRLTVL.